The sequence of this TCR beta chain was determined in a study of beta chain features in type 1 diabetes. Study summary: The patient and healthy donor groups were comparable for age, gender and cell yields. Overall study findings and caveats: TCRB repertoires of naive, central memory and Treg cells appeared more similar among patients than among healthy donors.

The CDR3 has 14 residues. Trimming took 2 bases from V and 5 from J, leaving 12 bases between them. The germline V gene encodes CDR1 SGHTA and CDR2 FQGNSA. Sorting with CD45RO/CCR7/CD25/CD127/CD95/CD27 yielded naive, central memory, regulatory and stem-like memory CD4+ cells. Note on this clone: Its target is not known.

The authors reverse transcribed all of the isolated RNA, so sequencing captured expressed TCRB transcripts. Some clones are missing from TCRdb's copy, which holds only in-frame ones; the method was immunoSEQ multiplex PCR. The sample gives under 250,000 clones, about 14% of which show up once; 0.026% is in the top ten. Sequenced: naive CD4+ T cells from blood. The TCR was taken from a woman between 40 and 55 years old in good health. The rearrangement links TRBV7-2 to TRBJ1-1; D possibly corresponds to TRBD1 (5 bases). CDR3 region: CASSLRGRGTEAFF. CDR3 DNA sequence: TGTGCCAGCAGCTTACGAGGGAGGGGAACTGAAGCTTTCTTT. The full variable domain, its missing parts supplied by reference TRBV7-2 and TRBJ1-1, is GAGVSQSPSNKVTEKGKDVELRCDPISGHTALYWYRQSLGQGLEFLIYFQGNSAPDKSGLPSDRFSAERTGGSVSTLTIQRTQQEDSAVYLCASSLRGRGTEAFFGQGTRLTVV.